This TCR beta chain is from a study of T cell changes during pregnancy in multiple sclerosis. The germline V gene encodes CDR1 SEHNR and CDR2 FQNEAQ (reference sequence). The CDR3 spans 14 residues. V was cut by 6 bases and J by 2 bases, with 13 bases left in between. TCRdb's copy holds only in-frame clones and misses some; the assay was immunoSEQ multiplex PCR. The repertoire holds about 67,000 clones, with approximately 91% as singletons. The source material was peripheral blood, sampled in the second trimester of pregnancy. This clonotype originated in a female donor with multiple sclerosis, enrolled in a pregnancy study. The rearrangement links TRBV7-9 to TRBJ1-2; D uncertain. CDR3 bases: TGTGCCAGCAGTCCCATGGGAGGGAACTATGGCTACACCTTC. This encodes CASSPMGGNYGYTF.